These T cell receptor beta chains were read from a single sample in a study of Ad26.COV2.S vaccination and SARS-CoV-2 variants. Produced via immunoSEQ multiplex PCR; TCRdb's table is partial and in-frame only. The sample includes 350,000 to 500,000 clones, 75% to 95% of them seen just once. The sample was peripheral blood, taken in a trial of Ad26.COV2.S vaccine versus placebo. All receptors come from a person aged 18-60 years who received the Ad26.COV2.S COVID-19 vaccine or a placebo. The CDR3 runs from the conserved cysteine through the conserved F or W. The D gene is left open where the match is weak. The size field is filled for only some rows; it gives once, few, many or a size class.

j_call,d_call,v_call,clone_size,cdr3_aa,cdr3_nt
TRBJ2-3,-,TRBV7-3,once,CASSLLPSETDTQYF,TGTGCCAGCAGCTTATTGCCTAGCGAGACAGATACGCAGTATTTT
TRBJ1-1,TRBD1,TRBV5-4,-,CASSGAGTVSTEAFF,TGTGCCAGCAGCGGCGCCGGGACAGTGAGCACTGAAGCTTTCTTT
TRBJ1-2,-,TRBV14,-,CASSQANYGYTF,TGTGCCAGCAGCCAGGCCAACTATGGCTACACCTTC
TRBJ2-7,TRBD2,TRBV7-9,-,CASSFDLAGAGEQYF,TGTGCCAGCAGCTTTGATCTAGCGGGAGCGGGGGAGCAGTACTTC
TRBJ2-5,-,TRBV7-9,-,CASSLVGETQYF,TGTGCCAGCAGCTTAGTAGGAGAGACCCAGTACTTC
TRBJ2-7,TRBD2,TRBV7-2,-,CASSPLRLAGSPYEQYF,TGTGCCAGCAGCCCCCTCCGACTAGCGGGCAGTCCCTACGAGCAGTACTTC
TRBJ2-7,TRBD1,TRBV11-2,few,CASSLHRDRAPFEQYF,TGTGCCAGCAGCTTACACCGGGACAGGGCCCCTTTCGAGCAGTACTTC
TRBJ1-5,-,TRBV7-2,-,CASSYQGRTNQPQHF,TGTGCCAGCAGTTACCAAGGCCGGACAAATCAGCCCCAGCATTTT
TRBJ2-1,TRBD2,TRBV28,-,CASSSGRLTSGIHNEQFF,TGTGCCAGCAGTTCCGGACGGCTAACTAGCGGGATTCACAATGAGCAGTTCTTC
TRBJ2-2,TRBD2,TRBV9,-,CASSATSGRNTGELFF,TGTGCCAGCAGCGCTACTAGCGGGAGGAACACCGGGGAGCTGTTTTTT
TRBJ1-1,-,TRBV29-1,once,CSVTRMNTEAFF,TGCAGCGTGACCCGTATGAACACTGAAGCTTTCTTT
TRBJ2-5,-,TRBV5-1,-,CASSLNHPPHRQETQYF,TGCGCCAGCAGCCTGAACCATCCACCCCACAGACAAGAGACCCAGTACTTC
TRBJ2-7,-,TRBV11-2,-,CASSSPYEQYF,TGTGCCAGCAGCTCCCCCTACGAGCAGTACTTC
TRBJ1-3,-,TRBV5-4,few,CASSLDGFSGNTIYF,TGTGCCAGCAGCTTGGACGGCTTCTCTGGAAACACCATATATTTT
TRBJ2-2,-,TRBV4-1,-,CASSLDSVPNTGELFF,TGCGCCAGCAGCCTAGATAGCGTCCCGAACACCGGGGAGCTGTTTTTT
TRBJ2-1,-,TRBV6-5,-,CASSRLIRRNNEQFF,TGTGCCAGCAGCCGATTAATCCGACGAAACAATGAGCAGTTCTTC
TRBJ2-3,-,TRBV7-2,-,CASISSWGADTQYF,TGTGCCAGCATCTCGTCATGGGGGGCAGATACGCAGTATTTT
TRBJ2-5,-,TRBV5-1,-,CASSLRGRIETQYF,TGCGCCAGCAGCTTGCGAGGGCGCATAGAGACCCAGTACTTC
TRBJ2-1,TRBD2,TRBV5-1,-,CASSLTSGEQFF,TGCGCCAGCAGCCTGACTAGCGGAGAGCAGTTCTTC
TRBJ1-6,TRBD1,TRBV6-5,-,CASSYSKTGPNSPLHF,TGTGCCAGCAGTTATTCCAAGACAGGGCCGAATTCACCCCTCCACTTT
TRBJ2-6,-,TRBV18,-,CASSPARVRGSSGANVLTF,TGTGCCAGCTCACCGGCACGGGTCAGGGGAAGCTCTGGGGCCAACGTCCTGACTTTC
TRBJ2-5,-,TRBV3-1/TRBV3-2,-,CASSQDRRETQYF,TGTGCCAGCAGCCAAGACAGGAGAGAGACCCAGTACTTC
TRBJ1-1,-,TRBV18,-,CASSPLGTEAFF,TGTGCCAGCTCACCTCTGGGCACTGAAGCTTTCTTT
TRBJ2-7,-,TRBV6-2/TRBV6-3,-,CASSPRDYEQYF,TGTGCCAGCAGCCCCCGGGACTACGAGCAGTACTTC
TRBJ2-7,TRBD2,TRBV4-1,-,CASSPSGLADYEQYF,TGCGCCAGCAGCCCGTCCGGACTAGCGGATTACGAGCAGTACTTC
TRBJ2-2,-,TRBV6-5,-,CASSYKRSGTGELFF,TGTGCCAGCAGTTACAAGCGAAGTGGAACCGGGGAGCTGTTTTTT
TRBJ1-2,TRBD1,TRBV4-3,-,CASSLRVGTAYGYTF,TGCGCCAGCAGCCTAAGAGTAGGGACAGCATATGGCTACACCTTC
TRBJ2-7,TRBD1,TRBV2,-,CASSLDRDEQYF,TGTGCCAGCAGTCTCGACAGGGACGAGCAGTACTTC
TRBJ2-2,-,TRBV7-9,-,CASSISGEYTGELFF,TGTGCCAGCAGCATAAGCGGAGAATACACCGGGGAGCTGTTTTTT
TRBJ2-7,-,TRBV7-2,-,CASSLSWQGLYEQYF,TGTGCCAGCAGCTTATCCTGGCAGGGCCTCTACGAGCAGTACTTC
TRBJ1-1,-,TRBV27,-,CASSFLGGTEAFF,TGTGCCAGCAGTTTCCTTGGGGGGACTGAAGCTTTCTTT
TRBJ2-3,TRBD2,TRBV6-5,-,CASTPTSGRHTQYF,TGTGCCAGCACCCCAACTAGCGGGAGACATACGCAGTATTTT
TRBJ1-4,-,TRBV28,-,CAIKNRATNEKLFF,TGTGCCATCAAAAACAGGGCAACTAATGAAAAACTGTTTTTT
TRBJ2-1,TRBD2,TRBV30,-,CAWGLAGVYEQFF,TGTGCCTGGGGACTAGCGGGAGTCTATGAGCAGTTCTTC
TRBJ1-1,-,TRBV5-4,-,CASSLEGEAFF,TGTGCCAGCAGCTTGGAGGGAGAAGCTTTCTTT
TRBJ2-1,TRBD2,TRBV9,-,CASSVMAGGSYNEQFF,TGTGCCAGCAGCGTAATGGCGGGAGGCTCCTACAATGAGCAGTTCTTC
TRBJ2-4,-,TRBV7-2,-,CASSLRGRGDIQYF,TGTGCCAGCAGCTTAAGAGGCAGGGGGGACATTCAGTACTTC
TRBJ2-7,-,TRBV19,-,CASSMAVSYEQYF,TGTGCCAGTAGTATGGCGGTCTCCTACGAGCAGTACTTC
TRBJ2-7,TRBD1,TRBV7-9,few,CASSQDRGWEQYF,TGTGCCAGCAGCCAGGACAGGGGTTGGGAGCAGTACTTC
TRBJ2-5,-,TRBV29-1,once,CSVRGTETQYF,TGCAGCGTTAGGGGGACTGAGACCCAGTACTTC
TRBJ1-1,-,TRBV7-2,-,CASSSPGHLTEAFF,TGTGCCAGCAGCTCCCCGGGACACCTCACTGAAGCTTTCTTT
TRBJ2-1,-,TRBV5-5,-,CASSLVGRSRYNEQFF,TGTGCCAGCAGCTTGGTTGGGAGAAGCCGGTACAATGAGCAGTTCTTC
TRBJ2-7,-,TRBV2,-,CVSRPSVSSGPRSSYEQYF,TGTGTCAGCAGGCCCTCAGTTTCCAGCGGGCCTCGATCCTCCTACGAGCAGTACTTC
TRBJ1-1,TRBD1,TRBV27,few,CASSFTGGNTEAFF,TGTGCCAGCAGTTTCACAGGGGGGAACACTGAAGCTTTCTTT
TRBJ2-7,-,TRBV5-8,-,CASSLAQGISYEQYF,TGTGCCAGCAGCTTGGCGCAGGGGATTTCCTACGAGCAGTACTTC
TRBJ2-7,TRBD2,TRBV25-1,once,CASSGTSGNYEQYF,TGTGCCAGCAGTGGGACTAGCGGGAACTACGAGCAGTACTTC
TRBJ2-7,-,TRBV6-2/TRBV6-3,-,CASSFLLEQYF,TGTGCCAGCAGTTTTCTGCTCGAGCAGTACTTC
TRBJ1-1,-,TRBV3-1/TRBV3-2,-,CASSQDAGLATEAFF,TGTGCCAGCAGCCAAGATGCAGGGTTGGCCACTGAAGCTTTCTTT
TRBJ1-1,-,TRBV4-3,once,CASSQDPVDTEAFF,TGCGCCAGCAGCCAAGATCCGGTTGACACTGAAGCTTTCTTT